Following are 27 T cell receptor beta chains from one sample sequenced in a study of blood T cells in healthy people across ages. Sample-barcoded 5' priming and a J-beta primer mix drove a second PCR of roughly 7 to 11 cycles. One entry per CDR3 protein results from TCRdb running MiXCR on the 5' RACE reads. Of roughly 800,000 distinct CDR3 sequences listed, approximately 55% were seen once; the top ten hold under 50%. Material: blood. Receptor source: a man older than 75 in good health.

V usage is TRBV4-1 and J usage is TRBJ2-7; D is possibly TRBD1 (6 bases). V lost 0 bases to trimming and J lost 2 bases, with 14 bases between them. CDR1 and CDR2 (germline): MGHRA, YSYEKL. This CDR3 is 16 amino acids long. The CDR3 DNA reads as TGCGCCAGCAGCCAAGATCGAGGGAAGGGGGCCTACGAGCAGTACTTC. Translated, it gives CASSQDRGKGAYEQYF.

This clonotype has only a few counts. The chain recombines TRBV5-1 with TRBJ2-2, with 7 bases aligning to TRBD1. This CDR3 is built from 17 residues. In germline, CDR1 is SGHRS, CDR2 YFSETQ. The trim removed 0 bases at V and 0 bases at J, leaving 5 bases unmatched. CDR3: CASSLGQGTTNTGELFF. CDR3 nucleotide sequence: TGCGCCAGCAGCTTGGGACAGGGTACAACGAACACCGGGGAGCTGTTTTTT.

This clonotype was detected only a few times. The chain links TRBV7-2 to TRBJ2-1; 7 bases align to TRBD2. Trimming cost V 1 base and J 7 bases; bases outside gene matches: 7. Looked up from germline, CDR1 is SGHTA and CDR2 is FQGNSA. The CDR3 contains 15 residues. This CDR3 reads CASSLGGLAVNEQFF. Here the CDR3 DNA reads TGTGCCAGCAGCTTAGGAGGTCTAGCGGTGAATGAGCAGTTCTTC.

This chain connects TRBV7-3 to TRBJ2-3, with 15 bases lining up with TRBD2. With 4 bases clipped from V and 4 bases from J, the junction kept 6 bases outside the gene matches. This CDR3 contains 17 residues. Germline V CDR1 and CDR2: SGHTA, FQGTGA. The CDR3: CASSSGLAGGGADTQYF. In DNA form, the CDR3 reads TGTGCCAGCAGCTCGGGACTAGCGGGAGGAGGGGCAGATACGCAGTATTTT.

The V call is TRBV20-1, the J call TRBJ2-1, with TRBD2 matching 11 bases. Germline assignment: CDR1 DFQATT and CDR2 SNEGSKA (reference sequence). The CDR3 sequence is 15 residues long. The J segment lost 7 bases and the V segment lost 3 bases, leaving 8 bases of the junction unmatched. The CDR3 is CSASAPGLAVNEQFF. In DNA, the CDR3 is TGCAGTGCTAGTGCACCGGGACTAGCGGTAAATGAGCAGTTCTTC.

This chain connects TRBV6-5 to TRBJ2-1; a possible D gene is TRBD1 (5 bases). Germline V CDR1 and CDR2: MNHEY, SVGAGI. Trimming stripped 0 bases from V and 0 bases from J, with 15 bases between. CDR3 length: 18 amino acids. The CDR3 loop reads CASSYSGAGPYSYNEQFF. CDR3 nucleotide sequence: TGTGCCAGCAGTTACTCGGGTGCAGGGCCTTACTCCTACAATGAGCAGTTCTTC.

V and J are TRBV15 and TRBJ2-1; no clear D gene. In germline, CDR1 is LNHNV, CDR2 YYDKDF (reference sequence). CDR3 size: 14 residues. Trimming took off 3 bases at V and 0 bases at J, with 6 bases between the two ends. The DNA for the CDR3 is TGTGCCACCAGCAGCCCCAACTCCTACAATGAGCAGTTCTTC. This encodes CATSSPNSYNEQFF. Based on the CDR3 plus reference TRBV15 and TRBJ2-1, the full variable domain is DAMVIQNPRYQVTQFGKPVTLSCSQTLNHNVMYWYQQKSSQAPKLLFHYYDKDFNNEADTPDNFQSRRPNTSFCFLDIRSPGLGDTAMYLCATSSPNSYNEQFFGPGTRLTVL.

This rearrangement joins TRBV27 to TRBJ2-4; TRBD2 matches at 7 bases. The V gene end was trimmed by 4 bases and the J gene end by 13 bases; junction bases not matched to a gene: 13. Germline V lookup: CDR1 MNHEY, CDR2 SMNVEV (reference sequence). The CDR3 spans 14 residues. The CDR3 protein is CASSSGLLPGEQYF. In DNA form, the CDR3 reads TGTGCCAGCAGTTCGGGACTACTCCCGGGAGAGCAGTACTTC.

The J gene is TRBJ1-5, the V gene TRBV24-1, with D hard to call. In germline, CDR1 is KGHDR, CDR2 SFDVKD. The CDR3 is 12 amino acids. Trimming pared 3 bases from V and 1 base from J, leaving 0 bases between. The CDR3 DNA is TGTGCCACCAGTGATAGCAATCAGCCCCAGCATTTT. Amino acids: CATSDSNQPQHF.

The sample holds one count of this clonotype. This chain uses TRBV20-1 with TRBJ2-1; the match to TRBD1 covers 9 bases. This CDR3 spans 15 amino acids. In germline, CDR1 is DFQATT, CDR2 SNEGSKA (reference sequence). With 1 base clipped from V and 5 bases from J, the junction kept 6 bases outside the gene matches. As DNA, the CDR3 is TGCAGTGCTAGAGTCGGGACAGGGCCCGACAATGAGCAGTTCTTC. Protein product: CSARVGTGPDNEQFF.

This clonotype occurred a few times. This chain connects TRBV10-3 to TRBJ2-7, with a tentative D call TRBD1 (6 bases). Germline CDR1 reads ENHRY; CDR2 reads SYGVKD. V was pared by 8 bases and J by 2 bases, with 13 bases between. The CDR3 runs to 13 residues. CDR3: CAIGPGTTYEQYF. CDR3 in DNA: TGTGCCATCGGCCCCGGGACAACCTACGAGCAGTACTTC.

The rearrangement uses TRBV20-1 and TRBJ1-1, with 7 positions matching TRBD1. The V segment lost 0 bases and the J segment 1 base; nucleotides outside the gene matches: 5. Germline CDR1 DFQATT, CDR2 SNEGSKA (reference sequence). This CDR3 has 15 amino acids. The CDR3 spells CSARDLRGQNTEAFF. The CDR3 DNA follows: TGCAGTGCTAGAGATCTAAGGGGGCAGAACACTGAAGCTTTCTTT.

This clonotype was recorded a few times. This sequence joins TRBV4-2 and TRBJ2-5; 12 bases agree with TRBD2. CDR1 LGHNA and CDR2 YNFKEQ come from the germline V gene. This CDR3 comprises 17 residues. V shed 1 base, J shed 1 base, and the junction held 4 bases outside the gene matches. CDR3 sequence: CASSQGLAGGLQETQYF. CDR3 DNA: TGTGCCAGCAGCCAAGGGCTAGCGGGAGGGCTCCAAGAGACCCAGTACTTC.

This rearrangement joins TRBV3-1 to TRBJ2-2; 8 nucleotides match TRBD2. This CDR3 has 17 amino acids. V shed 0 bases, J shed 3 bases, and the junction held 6 bases outside the gene matches. Germline V gives CDR1 LGHDT, CDR2 YNNKEL (reference sequence). DNA of the CDR3: TGTGCCAGCAGCCAAGAATTCGGGCGGGGGGACACCGGGGAGCTGTTTTTT. It translates to CASSQEFGRGDTGELFF.

The chain carries TRBV24-1 and TRBJ2-2; either TRBD1 or TRBD2 may fit D (7 bases each). This CDR3 is built from 18 residues. The V and J ends lost 4 bases and 1 base respectively, with 18 bases between them. Per the germline V gene, CDR1 is KGHDR and CDR2 is SFDVKD. This CDR3 reads CATSDPGRGRRNTGELFF. In nucleotides, the CDR3 is TGTGCCACCAGTGACCCTGGGAGGGGGCGTCGGAACACCGGGGAGCTGTTTTTT.

The V call is TRBV20-1, the J call TRBJ2-7; D may be TRBD2 (6 bases). The CDR3 sequence is 12 residues long. CDR1 is DFQATT, CDR2 SNEGSKA, per germline (reference sequence). The V end was cut by 6 bases, the J end by 5 bases, with 14 bases between. CDR3 DNA sequence: TGCAGTGCCGTCCGGGGGACCGACGAGCAGTACTTC. Translating it yields CSAVRGTDEQYF.

The chain couples TRBV6-1 to TRBJ2-7; 10 bases align to TRBD2. J lost 7 bases, V lost 10 bases, and 13 bases had no gene match. Germline loops: CDR1 MNHNS, CDR2 SASEGT. The CDR3 length is 14 residues. This chain's CDR3 is CATLSGGRYNEQYF. CDR3 DNA: TGTGCCACCCTTAGCGGGGGGCGGTACAATGAGCAGTACTTC.

The gene calls are TRBV6-5 and TRBJ1-2; D is possibly TRBD1 (6 bases). The CDR3 consists of 18 residues. The germline V gene has CDR1 MNHEY and CDR2 SVGAGI. Between the trimmed V and J ends, which lost 0 bases and 4 bases, there was a span of 21 bases. CDR3 nucleotides: TGTGCCAGCAGTTACTCGGAGGGGGGGCCTCTCGGGTTCTATGGCTACACCTTC. Amino acid sequence: CASSYSEGGPLGFYGYTF.

The V and J genes are TRBV29-1 and TRBJ1-4; 7 bases fit TRBD1. Germline loops: CDR1 SQVTM, CDR2 ANQGSEA. Trimming removed 7 bases from V and 5 bases from J; junction bases left unmatched: 7. This CDR3 is built from 13 residues. The CDR3 loop reads CSAEGAANEKLFF. DNA of the CDR3: TGCAGCGCTGAGGGGGCAGCGAATGAAAAACTGTTTTTT.

This clonotype has only a few counts. The CDR3 loop reads CSVEGQPNGGYTF. The CDR3 nucleotides are TGCAGCGTTGAGGGACAGCCAAATGGAGGCTACACCTTC. The genes are TRBV29-1 and TRBJ1-2; 7 bases are shared with TRBD1. Unmatched junction bases numbered 9, after V lost 3 bases and J lost 8 bases. The CDR3 has 13 residues. The V gene's germline CDR1 is SQVTM and CDR2 ANQGSEA.

V usage is TRBV29-1 and J usage is TRBJ2-5, with 7 bases that match TRBD1. The CDR3 length is 11 residues. Germline lookup yields CDR1 SQVTM and CDR2 ANQGSEA. The V and J ends lost 6 bases and 5 bases, in that order; junction bases with no gene match: 3. DNA for the CDR3: TGCAGCGTCGACAGGGTGGAGACCCAGTACTTC. Amino acid sequence: CSVDRVETQYF.

This sequence joins TRBV11-1 and TRBJ2-4; no clear D gene. Trimming removed 0 bases from V and 13 bases from J, with 16 bases in between. Per the germline V gene, CDR1 is SGHAT and CDR2 is FQDESV (reference sequence). This CDR3 is built from 14 residues. This chain's CDR3 is CASSLAAPSYKQYF. CDR3 nucleotides: TGTGCCAGCAGCTTAGCGGCGCCATCCTACAAGCAGTACTTC.

A note on this clonotype: Germline is not matched at one junction end, which may reflect a read error. CDR3 DNA sequence: TGCGCCAGCAGCTTGGCCGGGCAGGGAGCAGGAGAGGCCCAGTACTTC. It translates to CASSLAGQGAGEAQYF. This sequence joins TRBV5-1 and TRBJ2-5; the D call may be TRBD1 or TRBD2 (5 bases each). CDR1 SGHRS and CDR2 YFSETQ come from the germline V gene. This CDR3 comprises 16 residues.

The rearrangement joins TRBV27 to TRBJ2-4; D gene ambiguous. The germline V gene has CDR1 MNHEY and CDR2 SMNVEV (reference sequence). The CDR3 has 11 amino acids. V gave up 4 bases and J gave up 12 bases, with 10 bases separating them. The CDR3 region is CASSSGADQYF. The CDR3 DNA follows: TGTGCCAGCAGTTCGGGTGCAGATCAGTACTTC.

The chain carries TRBV3-1 and TRBJ2-1; 15 bases align to TRBD2. TRBJ2-7 explains the end of the DNA better; the J call may be wrong. Germline-derived CDR1 and CDR2 are LGHDT and YNNKEL (reference sequence). CDR3 length: 18 amino acids. CDR3 nucleotide sequence: TGTGCCAGCAGCCCCGGACTAGCGGGAGGGCGCTCCTACAATGAGCAGTACTTC. Its protein is CASSPGLAGGRSYNEQYF.

This chain connects TRBV4-1 to TRBJ2-7; D is undetermined. The germline V gene encodes CDR1 MGHRA and CDR2 YSYEKL. CDR3 length equals 13 residues. V was pared by 4 bases and J by 1 base, with 8 bases between. As DNA, the CDR3 is TGCGCCAGCAGCCCCCCCCAATCCTACGAGCAGTACTTC. Its protein is CASSPPQSYEQYF.

This clonotype was picked up many times. The gene calls are TRBV28 and TRBJ2-7; 7 nucleotides agree with TRBD1. Per the germline V gene, CDR1 is MDHEN and CDR2 is SYDVKM. CDR3 size: 14 residues. J gave up 3 bases and V 5 bases, and 7 bases lay outside the gene matches. The CDR3 coding sequence is TGTGCCAGCAGTCCAGACAGGGCCATCTACGAGCAGTACTTC. It is translated as CASSPDRAIYEQYF.